The 22 T cell receptor beta chains presented below share a single source sample, sequenced in a study of cytomegalovirus exposure and HLA in healthy donors. Amplification used 60 Vbeta primers and 13 Jbeta primers. The repertoire was sequenced with immunoSEQ multiplex PCR; TCRdb's copy has only in-frame clones and lacks some. The profile covers under 150,000 clones, with under 80% appearing a single time and less than 3.5% taken by the ten largest. Sample: PBMCs. The receptors come from a male donor in good health and CMV-seronegative.

The chain employs TRBV5-1 and TRBJ2-3, with D perhaps matching TRBD2 (6 bases). This CDR3 has 15 residues. CDR1 is SGHRS, CDR2 YFSETQ, per germline. V dropped 3 bases and J dropped 0 bases, with 11 bases sitting between them. The CDR3 region has the DNA TGCGCCAGCAGCTCCGGGGCGGGGAGCACAGATACGCAGTATTTT. This gives the protein CASSSGAGSTDTQYF.

The rearrangement uses TRBV7-9 and TRBJ2-5; 12 nucleotides match TRBD2. CDR1 is SEHNR, CDR2 FQNEAQ, per germline (reference sequence). The trim removed 4 bases at V and 4 bases at J, leaving 10 bases unmatched. CDR3 length: 17 residues. Here the CDR3 DNA reads TGTGCCAGCAGCTCCGCCCCTAGCGGGAGGGCCACAGAGACCCAGTACTTC. This encodes CASSSAPSGRATETQYF.

This rearrangement joins TRBV15 to TRBJ2-5, with D uncertain. The last part of the DNA fits TRBJ2-7 better; the J call may be wrong. Germline values: CDR1 LNHNV, CDR2 YYDKDF (reference sequence). CDR3 size: 14 residues. The CDR3 DNA is TGTGCCACCAGCGCCCCGGGTCACTCCTACGAGCAGTACTTC. Protein sequence: CATSAPGHSYEQYF.

This clone was observed a few times. The chain links TRBV9 to TRBJ1-2; D uncertain. This CDR3 is built from 14 residues. V was cut by 0 bases and J by 8 bases, with 14 bases left in between. Germline CDR1 SGDLS, CDR2 YYNGEE. CDR3 sequence: CASSVVLGLTGYTF. The CDR3 nucleotides are TGTGCCAGCAGCGTAGTTCTGGGCCTAACAGGCTACACCTTC.

The chain uses TRBV11-2 and TRBJ2-5; D is ambiguous. The V gene's germline CDR1 is SGHAT and CDR2 FQNNGV. The CDR3 length is 16 residues. V was pared by 4 bases and J by 2 bases, with 17 bases between. CDR3 nucleotide sequence: TGTGCCAGCAGCTCGTTGGGTCGAGGCACACAAGAGACCCAGTACTTC. Its protein product is CASSSLGRGTQETQYF.

The gene calls are TRBV7-8 and TRBJ1-2, with 10 bases that match TRBD1. CDR3 size: 16 residues. CDR1 is SGHVS and CDR2 is FQNEAQ in the germline V gene. V shed 1 base, J shed 5 bases, and the junction held 7 bases outside the gene matches. The chain's CDR3 is CASSLVGTGDPYGYTF. CDR3 bases: TGTGCCAGCAGCTTAGTCGGGACAGGGGACCCATATGGCTACACCTTC.

The rearrangement uses TRBV30 and TRBJ1-2; D is uncertain. V gave up 5 bases and J gave up 4 bases, with 14 bases separating them. The germline gives CDR1 GTSNPN, CDR2 SVGIG (reference sequence). There are 13 residues in the CDR3. The CDR3: CAWQIREGYGYTF. The CDR3 nucleotides read TGTGCCTGGCAAATAAGGGAGGGCTATGGCTACACCTTC.

A word on this clone: Other DNA sequences from this sample encode an identical CDR3 as well. The chain employs TRBV9 and TRBJ2-7, with 8 bases that match TRBD1. Losses at the gene ends were 1 base for V and 4 bases for J; bases not matched to a gene: 4. Germline V lookup: CDR1 SGDLS, CDR2 YYNGEE. The CDR3 is 14 residues long. CDR3 loop: CASSVSGGSYEQYF. In DNA, the CDR3 is TGTGCCAGCAGCGTATCAGGGGGCAGTTACGAGCAGTACTTC.

This clone occurred a few times. The rearrangement joins TRBV9 to TRBJ1-1, with 8 bases that match TRBD1. The CDR3 totals 15 residues. Germline CDR1 reads SGDLS; CDR2 reads YYNGEE. V was pared by 2 bases and J by 0 bases, with 3 bases of the junction left unmatched. CDR3 bases: TGTGCCAGCAGCGTTGGACAGGGCCTGAACACTGAAGCTTTCTTT. Translating gives CASSVGQGLNTEAFF.

The chain couples TRBV7-9 to TRBJ2-7, with TRBD2 as a possible D gene (6 bases). The CDR3 has 15 residues. In germline, CDR1 is SEHNR, CDR2 FQNEAQ (reference sequence). The germline V and J ends were trimmed by 3 bases and 3 bases, with 15 bases remaining between them. CDR3 loop: CASSFGGAGNYEQYF. The CDR3 region has the DNA TGTGCCAGCAGCTTCGGTGGGGCGGGGAACTACGAGCAGTACTTC.

This clone was detected only a few times. The chain links TRBV12-5 to TRBJ2-6; D is ambiguous. Germline V gene sequence: CDR1 LGHNT, CDR2 FRNRAP. V lost 8 bases and J 1 base, leaving 3 bases between the germline ends. The CDR3 length is 12 residues. CDR3 sequence reads: CASSSGANVLTF. The CDR3 DNA is TGTGCTAGTTCGTCTGGGGCCAACGTCCTGACTTTC.

CDR3 amino acids: CASSQLATYEQYF. Written as DNA, the CDR3 is TGTGCCAGCAGCCAACTAGCGACCTACGAGCAGTACTTC. This rearrangement joins TRBV27 to TRBJ2-7; 7 bases are a match to TRBD2. CDR1 and CDR2 (germline): MNHEY, SMNVEV (reference sequence). CDR3 length: 13 residues. Trimming took 6 bases from V and 2 from J; bases not matched to a gene: 4.

V and J are TRBV18 and TRBJ2-5; TRBD1 might be the D (6 bases). There are 14 residues in the CDR3. Germline assignment: CDR1 KGHSH and CDR2 LQKENI. V shed 3 bases and J shed 3 bases, with 11 bases lying between them. CDR3 in amino acids: CASSPGQGEETQYF. The CDR3 DNA is TGTGCCAGCTCACCGGGACAAGGGGAAGAGACCCAGTACTTC. The whole variable domain, filled in from reference TRBV18 and TRBJ2-5, reads NAGVMQNPRHLVRRRGQEARLRCSPMKGHSHVYWYRQLPEEGLKFMVYLQKENIIDESGMPKERFSAEFPKEGPSILRIQQVVRGDSAAYFCASSPGQGEETQYFGPGTRLLVL.

The chain combines TRBV5-5 with TRBJ1-5; 8 nucleotides match TRBD1. The CDR3 is 16 residues long. The germline CDR1 and CDR2 sequences are SGHKS and YYEKEE (reference sequence). After removal of 4 bases from V and 0 bases from J, the junction contained 6 bases not matched to a gene. The CDR3 loop is CASSNRQGNSNQPQHF. For the CDR3, the DNA is TGTGCCAGCAGCAACCGACAGGGGAATAGCAATCAGCCCCAGCATTTT.

This chain joins TRBV2 and TRBJ2-3; 7 bases fit TRBD1. The V segment lost 8 bases and the J segment 4 bases; nucleotides outside the gene matches: 9. Germline V gene data show CDR1 as SNHLY and CDR2 as FYNNEI. CDR3 length equals 14 residues. CDR3 bases: TGTGCCAGCCGTTCGGACAGGACGCCAGATACGCAGTATTTT. Its protein product is CASRSDRTPDTQYF.

In this sample, this clone turned up a few times. The chain carries TRBV18 and TRBJ2-5; D remains ambiguous. The V end was cut by 0 bases, the J end by 0 bases, with 11 bases between. The germline V gene has CDR1 KGHSH and CDR2 LQKENI. The CDR3 consists of 16 residues. The CDR3 region has the DNA TGTGCCAGCTCACCACCAGGAACAGTGTACCAAGAGACCCAGTACTTC. Protein: CASSPPGTVYQETQYF.

This clone was picked up one time. The chain is built from TRBV7-6 and TRBJ1-1, with a tentative D call TRBD1 (6 bases). V lost 6 bases to trimming and J lost 8 bases, with 16 bases between them. The CDR3 has 13 residues. Germline lookup yields CDR1 SGHVS and CDR2 FNYEAQ. In DNA form, the CDR3 reads TGTGCCAGCAGTTTCTTACGCAGGGGCGAAGCTTTCTTT. It encodes CASSFLRRGEAFF.

This chain uses TRBV5-1 with TRBJ2-3, with no clear D. Germline loops: CDR1 SGHRS, CDR2 YFSETQ. CDR3 length equals 15 residues. The V gene lost 7 bases and the J gene lost 0 bases, with 15 bases spanning the gap. In nucleotides, the CDR3 is TGCGCCAGCGGGCCCCAGCTCAGAAGCACAGATACGCAGTATTTT. Translated, it gives CASGPQLRSTDTQYF.

The rearrangement links TRBV27 to TRBJ1-2, with D possibly being TRBD1 (6 bases). The V end lost 2 bases, the J end lost 1 base, and 20 bases lay between the germline ends. The CDR3 is 18 amino acids. Germline CDR1 MNHEY, CDR2 SMNVEV (reference sequence). The CDR3: CASSLRGTNYKLNYGYTF. The CDR3 region has the DNA TGTGCCAGCAGTTTAAGGGGGACCAACTATAAACTTAACTATGGCTACACCTTC.

The CDR3 DNA is TGTGCCAGCAGCGCCCGGGACAGTGATCAGCCCCAGCATTTT. It codes for CASSARDSDQPQHF. The rearrangement joins TRBV7-9 to TRBJ1-5; 7 nucleotides match TRBD1. The CDR3 extends over 14 amino acids. CDR1 SEHNR and CDR2 FQNEAQ come from the germline V gene (reference sequence). V shed 5 bases and J 5 bases; nucleotides not matched to a gene: 6.

V and J are TRBV7-9 and TRBJ2-1; tentatively, D is TRBD1 (6 bases). There are 16 residues in the CDR3. V shed 5 bases and J shed 4 bases, with 18 bases lying between them. Germline V gives CDR1 SEHNR, CDR2 FQNEAQ (reference sequence). Here the CDR3 reads CASSPGPGEGYNEQFF. CDR3 DNA sequence: TGTGCCAGCAGCCCCGGGCCAGGGGAAGGATACAATGAGCAGTTCTTC. The full variable domain, with the rest looked up from reference TRBV7-9 and TRBJ2-1, is DTGVSQNPRHKITKRGQNVTFRCDPISEHNRLYWYRQTLGQGPEFLTYFQNEAQLEKSRLLSDRFSAERPKGSFSTLEIQRTEQGDSAMYLCASSPGPGEGYNEQFFGPGTRLTVL.

The rearrangement uses TRBV27 and TRBJ1-1, with TRBD1 matching 7 bases. Germline CDR1 reads MNHEY; CDR2 reads SMNVEV (reference sequence). J was trimmed by 6 bases and V by 6 bases; bases with no gene match: 13. The CDR3 totals 15 residues. The CDR3 sequence: CASSTYTGVKAEAFF. As DNA, the CDR3 is TGTGCCAGCAGCACATATACAGGGGTCAAAGCTGAAGCTTTCTTT.